The 26 T cell receptor beta chains in this list originate from one sample, sequenced in a study of OX40 agonist ivuxolimab in advanced cancers. Here immunoSEQ multiplex PCR was the method, and the copy in TCRdb shows in-frame clones only, minus some. The sample records tens of thousands of clones, 65% to 85% being singletons. The material sequenced was CD4+ or CD8+ T cells sorted from blood, taken in a trial of the OX40 agonist ivuxolimab. The receptors shown here come from an adult with an advanced solid tumor such as melanoma, head and neck, liver or kidney cancer.

The chain is built from TRBV29-1 and TRBJ1-4; D gene ambiguous. The CDR3 covers 16 residues. Germline CDR1 SQVTM, CDR2 ANQGSEA. With 0 bases removed from V and 3 bases from J, the gap between germline ends came to 14 bases. In DNA form, the CDR3 reads TGCAGCGTTGAAGATGGTCGGGCGCCGGCTAATGAAAAACTGTTTTTT. Its protein is CSVEDGRAPANEKLFF.

The gene calls are TRBV9 and TRBJ2-7; D is unresolved. This CDR3 is built from 11 residues. The V gene's germline CDR1 is SGDLS and CDR2 YYNGEE. Trimming removed 3 bases from V and 9 bases from J, with 10 bases in between. The chain's CDR3 is CASSGPSGQYF. The CDR3 nucleotides read TGTGCCAGCAGCGGCCCCTCAGGGCAGTACTTC.

In nucleotides, the CDR3 is TGTGCCTGGAGGGAGGGAGGGACTGAAGCTTTCTTT. It is translated as CAWREGGTEAFF. This sequence joins TRBV30 and TRBJ1-1; D is unclear. The V and J ends lost 3 bases and 5 bases respectively, with 10 bases between them. The CDR3 runs 12 residues. The germline gives CDR1 GTSNPN, CDR2 SVGIG (reference sequence).

This clone is large by share. The chain recombines TRBV7-9 with TRBJ1-2; D call uncertain. CDR3 length: 12 residues. V was pared by 0 bases and J by 7 bases, with 6 bases between. Germline V gives CDR1 SEHNR, CDR2 FQNEAQ (reference sequence). CDR3 DNA: TGTGCCAGCAGCTTAGCGTTGATTGGCTACACCTTC. It codes for CASSLALIGYTF.

The chain is built from TRBV5-5 and TRBJ1-2; D unclear. V lost 2 bases and J lost 4, with 12 bases in between. Germline-derived CDR1 and CDR2 are SGHKS and YYEKEE (reference sequence). The CDR3 is 14 residues long. The CDR3 loop is CASSLTGPFYGYTF. The CDR3, as DNA: TGTGCCAGCAGCTTAACGGGCCCATTCTATGGCTACACCTTC.

The genes are TRBV1 and TRBJ1-2. TRBV1 counts as a pseudogene. The CDR3 covers 16 residues. The CDR3 spells CTSKILIVRKTYGYTF. The DNA for the CDR3 is TGCACCAGCAAGATTTTGATTGTGCGAAAGACCTATGGCTACACCTTC.

The rearrangement links TRBV11-1 to TRBJ2-7, with D unclear. The CDR3 is 11 amino acids. Looked up from germline, CDR1 is SGHAT and CDR2 is FQDESV (reference sequence). Between the trimmed V and J ends, which lost 5 bases and 5 bases, there was a span of 7 bases. The CDR3 is CASSPADEQYF. CDR3 in DNA: TGTGCCAGCAGCCCAGCCGACGAGCAGTACTTC.

V gene TRBV7-9 combines with J gene TRBJ1-3; possible D gene TRBD1, 5 bases. Between the trimmed V and J ends, which lost 5 bases and 2 bases, there was a span of 16 bases. This CDR3 contains 16 residues. Germline V gene lookup returns CDR1 SEHNR and CDR2 FQNEAQ (reference sequence). Here the CDR3 reads CASSLANWGTGNTIYF. CDR3 DNA: TGTGCCAGCAGCCTCGCGAATTGGGGGACTGGAAACACCATATATTTT. The full variable domain, its missing parts supplied by reference TRBV7-9 and TRBJ1-3, is DTGVSQNPRHKITKRGQNVTFRCDPISEHNRLYWYRQTLGQGPEFLTYFQNEAQLEKSRLLSDRFSAERPKGSFSTLEIQRTEQGDSAMYLCASSLANWGTGNTIYFGEGSWLTVV.

CDR3 coding DNA: TGCGCCAGCAGCCAAGAGGGTTCCCCGGAGTACTTC. Its protein is CASSQEGSPEYF. J is TRBJ2-7 and V is TRBV4-1; the D is unclear. Germline lookup yields CDR1 MGHRA and CDR2 YSYEKL. Between the trimmed V and J ends, which lost 0 bases and 11 bases, there was a span of 11 bases. The CDR3 is 12 residues long.

The table lists this clone with a few counts. This sequence joins TRBV4-2 and TRBJ1-1; D is perhaps TRBD1 (5 bases). This CDR3 is 14 amino acids long. The germline V gene has CDR1 LGHNA and CDR2 YNFKEQ. V was pared by 1 base and J by 4 bases, with 10 bases between. The CDR3 loop reads CASSQGAQGTEAFF. The CDR3 nucleotides read TGTGCCAGCAGCCAAGGGGCGCAGGGCACTGAAGCTTTCTTT.

This chain joins TRBV19 and TRBJ2-3; D might be TRBD1 (6 bases). The CDR3 is 13 residues long. The V end lost 5 bases, the J end lost 6 bases, and 12 bases lay between the germline ends. Germline V gives CDR1 LNHDA, CDR2 SQIVND (reference sequence). CDR3 in DNA: TGTGCCAGTAGTGCGGCTACAGGGGATACGCAGTATTTT. Protein product: CASSAATGDTQYF.

The chain couples TRBV5-6 to TRBJ1-5, with D maybe TRBD1 (6 bases). Trimming stripped 2 bases from V and 6 bases from J, with 12 bases between. CDR1 is SGHDT, CDR2 YYEEEE, per germline. The CDR3 has 14 residues. This chain's CDR3 is CASSFYRAVQPQHF. As DNA, the CDR3 is TGTGCCAGCAGCTTCTACAGGGCGGTTCAGCCCCAGCATTTT. The variable domain in full, completed from reference TRBV5-6 and TRBJ1-5, reads DAGVTQSPTHLIKTRGQQVTLRCSPKSGHDTVSWYQQALGQGPQFIFQYYEEEERQRGNFPDRFSGHQFPNYSSELNVNALLLGDSALYLCASSFYRAVQPQHFGDGTRLSIL.

This chain connects TRBV30 to TRBJ2-7; D possibly corresponds to TRBD2 (6 bases). CDR3 length: 14 amino acids. CDR1 and CDR2 from the germline V gene are GTSNPN and SVGIG (reference sequence). Trimming pared 4 bases from V and 0 bases from J, leaving 13 bases between. CDR3 DNA: TGTGCCTGGACCTATGGGGGGTCCTCCTACGAGCAGTACTTC. Its translation is CAWTYGGSSYEQYF.

J is TRBJ1-5 and V is TRBV28; D not certain. Per the germline V gene, CDR1 is MDHEN and CDR2 is SYDVKM. This CDR3 has 17 residues. The V and J ends lost 5 bases and 11 bases respectively, with 28 bases between them. The CDR3 loop is CASSPTPPPAALMTQHF. The CDR3 bases are TGTGCCAGCAGTCCTACCCCACCCCCCGCGGCCCTTATGACCCAGCATTTT.

The chain combines TRBV4-1 with TRBJ1-6; no clear D. The germline V and J ends were trimmed by 3 bases and 7 bases, with 13 bases remaining between them. Germline assignment: CDR1 MGHRA and CDR2 YSYEKL. This CDR3 contains 15 residues. The CDR3 bases are TGCGCCAGCAGCCAGAACCCGGGCCTAAATTCACCCCTCCACTTT. As protein: CASSQNPGLNSPLHF.

This sequence joins TRBV6-5 and TRBJ2-3, with a weak D call TRBD1 (6 bases). The V end lost 2 bases, the J end lost 0 bases, and 12 bases lay between the germline ends. Germline-derived CDR1 and CDR2 are MNHEY and SVGAGI. The CDR3 extends over 16 amino acids. CDR3 residues: CASSYTWGRSTDTQYF. The CDR3 DNA sequence: TGTGCCAGCAGTTACACCTGGGGGCGAAGCACAGATACGCAGTATTTT.

This sequence joins TRBV28 and TRBJ1-6; TRBD1 matches 7 bases. CDR1 and CDR2 from the germline V gene are MDHEN and SYDVKM. V lost 5 bases to trimming and J lost 5 bases; unmatched junction nucleotides: 6. There are 15 residues in the CDR3. Here the CDR3 DNA reads TGTGCCAGCAGTCCACGCGGGACAGATAATTCACCCCTCCACTTT. Amino acid sequence: CASSPRGTDNSPLHF.

The chain uses TRBV28 and TRBJ2-7; D is ambiguous. Germline V CDR1 and CDR2: MDHEN, SYDVKM. The CDR3 runs to 12 residues. V lost 5 bases and J lost 7, with 12 bases in between. CDR3 DNA: TGTGCCAGCAGTCAACCTCTAGGGGAGCAGTACTTC. The encoded protein is CASSQPLGEQYF.

Concerning this clone: Germline and junction disagree at one end, which may indicate a read error. This chain links TRBV5-1 with TRBJ2-2, with 7 bases identical to TRBD1. In germline, CDR1 is SGHRS, CDR2 YFSETQ. This CDR3 is built from 15 residues. The CDR3 is CAGSSGGTDTGELFF. The CDR3 region has the DNA TGCGCCGGCAGCTCAGGGGGAACTGACACCGGGGAGCTGTTTTTT.

This clone has a single count. The chain has TRBV9 and TRBJ2-1, with D perhaps TRBD2 (6 bases). This CDR3 spans 14 amino acids. Trimming left V 4 bases short and J 3 bases short, with 11 bases between. Per germline, CDR1 SGDLS and CDR2 YYNGEE. For the CDR3, the DNA is TGTGCCAGCAGCCGGCGGGACGGCTACAATGAGCAGTTCTTC. This sequence encodes CASSRRDGYNEQFF.

The genes are TRBV9 and TRBJ2-5; TRBD2 matches at 7 bases. The trim removed 0 bases at V and 4 bases at J, leaving 9 bases unmatched. Germline loops: CDR1 SGDLS, CDR2 YYNGEE. The CDR3 is made up of 16 amino acids. CDR3 nucleotide sequence: TGTGCCAGCAGCGTAGGAAGCGGGAATAGTAGAGAGACCCAGTACTTC. As protein: CASSVGSGNSRETQYF.

A few counts support this clone. The CDR3 sequence: CASSLWASGSMNEQFF. The CDR3 region has the DNA TGTGCCAGCAGTTTATGGGCTAGCGGGAGTATGAATGAGCAGTTCTTC. This chain connects TRBV28 to TRBJ2-1, with TRBD2 matching over 10 bases. With V trimmed by 0 bases and J by 7 bases, 6 bases remained unmatched. Per germline, CDR1 MDHEN and CDR2 SYDVKM. The CDR3 has 16 residues.

The rearrangement uses TRBV28 and TRBJ2-7; 7 nucleotides line up with TRBD2. The CDR3 is 15 residues long. V gave up 4 bases and J gave up 6 bases; unmatched junction bases: 12. CDR1 is MDHEN and CDR2 is SYDVKM in the germline V gene. CDR3 protein: CASSSRDYLTREQYF. The DNA of the CDR3 is TGTGCCAGCAGTTCACGGGACTACCTGACCCGCGAGCAGTACTTC. Complete variable domain (other parts from reference TRBV28 and TRBJ2-7): DVKVTQSSRYLVKRTGEKVFLECVQDMDHENMFWYRQDPGLGLRLIYFSYDVKMKEKGDIPEGYSVSREKKERFSLILESASTNQTSMYLCASSSRDYLTREQYFGPGTRLTVT.

The V call is TRBV1, the J call TRBJ2-5; whether TRBD2, the table's D call, matches the DNA was not checked. TRBV1 counts as a pseudogene. The CDR3 covers 14 residues. The CDR3 DNA reads TGCACCAGCAGCCAGGGAGCGAGTAAAGAGACCCAGTACTTC. Translated, it gives CTSSQGASKETQYF.

The V and J genes are TRBV27 and TRBJ1-1; D remains unclear. The V gene's germline CDR1 is MNHEY and CDR2 SMNVEV (reference sequence). This CDR3 contains 13 residues. V dropped 3 bases and J dropped 10 bases, with 15 bases sitting between them. For the CDR3, the DNA is TGTGCCAGCAGTTTTGTCGGAAAGAGTGTAGCTTTCTTT. This codes for CASSFVGKSVAFF.

The rearrangement uses TRBV6-5 and TRBJ2-7, with D possibly called TRBD1 or TRBD2 (6 bases each). CDR1 MNHEY and CDR2 SVGAGI come from the germline V gene. There are 16 residues in the CDR3. V lost 2 bases and J lost 2, with 16 bases in between. The CDR3 spells CASSYGPQGTAYEQYF. As DNA, the CDR3 is TGTGCCAGCAGTTACGGCCCCCAGGGGACTGCCTACGAGCAGTACTTC.